What follows are 9 T cell receptor beta chains derived from one specimen sequenced in a study of blood T cell repertoires in COVID-19. This table comes from immunoSEQ multiplex PCR, and its TCRdb copy is limited to in-frame clones, with some not included. The repertoire holds about 300,000 clones, 85% to 90% seen once, with roughly 2.9% in the top ten. Sequenced material: PBMCs or T cells enriched from blood (not recorded which). The receptors originated from a woman between 50 and 59 years old who had been exposed to COVID-19.

CDR3 amino acids: CASSRTTGGRADTQYF. Here the CDR3 DNA reads TGTGCCAGCAGCCGCACTACAGGGGGTAGGGCAGATACGCAGTATTTT. The rearrangement uses TRBV5-4 and TRBJ2-3, with 8 nucleotides matching TRBD1. Losses at the gene ends were 4 bases for V and 4 bases for J; bases not matched to a gene: 11. From germline, CDR1 is SGHNT and CDR2 YYREEE (reference sequence). The CDR3 sequence is 16 residues long.

This clone was seen a single time. The chain links TRBV5-5 to TRBJ2-3; TRBD2 is a possible D gene (5 bases). The germline gives CDR1 SGHKS, CDR2 YYEKEE (reference sequence). Trimming took off 4 bases at V and 0 bases at J, with 9 bases between the two ends. The CDR3 runs 14 residues. The DNA of the CDR3 is TGTGCCAGCAGCCCACCGGGGAGCACAGATACGCAGTATTTT. It yields the protein CASSPPGSTDTQYF.

The chain uses TRBV5-5 and TRBJ2-3, with TRBD1 identical over 7 bases. Germline assignment: CDR1 SGHKS and CDR2 YYEKEE (reference sequence). The J segment lost 0 bases and the V segment lost 3 bases, leaving 1 base of the junction unmatched. There are 14 residues in the CDR3. In DNA form, the CDR3 reads TGTGCCAGCAGCTCGGACAGGAGCACAGATACGCAGTATTTT. This codes for CASSSDRSTDTQYF.

The chain recombines TRBV3-1 (or the pseudogene TRBV3-2) with TRBJ2-1; TRBD2 might be the D (7 bases). The CDR3 has 17 amino acids. CDR1 is LGHDT, CDR2 YNNKEL, per germline (reference sequence). V was pared by 7 bases and J by 5 bases, with 24 bases between. Here the CDR3 DNA reads TGTGCCAGCACCTTCCGGGTTGTCGCGGGGGCGAACAATGAGCAGTTCTTC. It translates to CASTFRVVAGANNEQFF.

The chain uses TRBV28 and TRBJ1-5; 11 bases align to TRBD1. J lost 7 bases, V lost 11 bases, and 13 bases had no gene match. The CDR3 extends over 15 amino acids. Germline CDR1 and CDR2: MDHEN and SYDVKM. CDR3 in amino acids: CAADRGRVGGQPQHF. The CDR3 region has the DNA TGTGCCGCGGACAGGGGGCGAGTCGGGGGGCAGCCCCAGCATTTT.

V usage is TRBV28 and J usage is TRBJ1-1; weak D call: TRBD1 (5 bases). The CDR3 has 14 amino acids. V lost 7 bases to trimming and J lost 1 base, with 13 bases between them. Germline-derived CDR1 and CDR2 are MDHEN and SYDVKM. The CDR3 protein is CASTRVPGNTEAFF. For the CDR3, the DNA is TGTGCCAGCACCAGGGTGCCCGGGAACACTGAAGCTTTCTTT.

Worth noting for this clone: Different DNA sequences within this sample yield the same CDR3. The rearrangement joins TRBV3-1 (or the pseudogene TRBV3-2) to TRBJ2-7; 10 bases map to TRBD2. Trimming took 4 bases from V and 4 from J; bases not matched to a gene: 4. This CDR3 has 14 residues. The germline V gene has CDR1 LGHDT and CDR2 YNNKEL (reference sequence). The CDR3 here is CASSLAGGRYEQYF. CDR3 DNA sequence: TGTGCCAGCAGCCTAGCGGGGGGTCGGTACGAGCAGTACTTC.

For this clone: This specimen includes other DNA sequences encoding the same CDR3. The chain is built from TRBV5-1 and TRBJ2-5, with a possible D match to TRBD1 (7 bases). This CDR3 is 14 amino acids long. Germline CDR1 SGHRS, CDR2 YFSETQ. V lost 4 bases to trimming and J lost 5 bases, with 15 bases between them. The CDR3 sequence is CASSPGGGQETQYF. The CDR3 DNA reads TGCGCCAGCAGCCCCGGAGGGGGCCAGGAGACCCAGTACTTC.

The CDR3: CASSEAPGQGALGYTF. In DNA form, the CDR3 reads TGTGCCAGCAGTGAAGCTCCGGGACAGGGGGCTCTCGGCTACACCTTC. The rearrangement joins TRBV2 to TRBJ1-2, with TRBD1 matching 12 bases. The CDR3 sequence is 16 residues long. CDR1 is SNHLY, CDR2 FYNNEI, per germline. V lost 0 bases, J lost 8 bases, and 7 bases stayed unmatched.